This TCR beta chain was captured in a study of shared clonotypes between healthy human individuals. Assay used: immunoSEQ multiplex PCR; TCRdb lists only in-frame clones, some missing. The sample lists roughly 1,600,000 clones; approximately 98.5% were seen once. Per the germline V gene, CDR1 is MNHNS and CDR2 is SASEGT. This CDR3 region has 12 residues. The V end lost 7 bases, the J end lost 3 bases, and 8 bases lay between the germline ends. Sequenced: naive CD4+ T cells sorted from blood. Subset here: CD45RA+ positively selected. This clonotype was sampled from a man in his thirties or forties in good health. The rearrangement joins TRBV6-1 to TRBJ2-3; tentatively, D is TRBD2 (6 bases). CDR3 DNA sequence: TGTGCCAGCACGGGAGAGACAGATACGCAGTATTTT. Translation: CASTGETDTQYF.